The 7 T cell receptor beta chains reported below all come from one sample, sequenced in a study of T cell responses to AZD1222 COVID-19 vaccine. Sequencing was performed with immunoSEQ multiplex PCR; in TCRdb, only in-frame clones are kept and a portion is missing. The repertoire has about 140,000 clones, around nine tenths of them found once; the top ten carry about 5%. The starting material was peripheral blood, obtained on day 0 of AZD1222 vaccination. These receptors were obtained from an adult in good health.

This chain links TRBV27 with TRBJ2-7, with D tentatively TRBD1 or TRBD2 (5 bases each). CDR1 and CDR2 from the germline V gene are MNHEY and SMNVEV (reference sequence). This CDR3 spans 14 amino acids. Trimming removed 3 bases from V and 0 bases from J, with 9 bases in between. CDR3 bases: TGTGCCAGCAGTTTGTCCGGGACCTCCTACGAGCAGTACTTC. This sequence encodes CASSLSGTSYEQYF.

V usage is TRBV5-1 and J usage is TRBJ2-5; 14 bases fit TRBD2. Germline values: CDR1 SGHRS, CDR2 YFSETQ. CDR3 length equals 19 residues. V shed 3 bases, J shed 4 bases, and the junction held 14 bases outside the gene matches. CDR3 in DNA: TGCGCCAGCAGCTCTGCCGGGACTAGCGGGAGTGGGGGAGGAGAGACCCAGTACTTC. Amino acids: CASSSAGTSGSGGGETQYF.

The chain combines TRBV28 with TRBJ1-3; tentative D call: TRBD1 (6 bases). The germline CDR1 and CDR2 sequences are MDHEN and SYDVKM. The CDR3 spans 15 residues. The V end was cut by 7 bases, the J end by 4 bases, with 17 bases between. Here the CDR3 DNA reads TGTGCCAGCAACGTTGGGGGGGCGTCGGGAAACACCATATATTTT. Its protein is CASNVGGASGNTIYF.

The gene calls are TRBV6-1 and TRBJ1-2; 7 bases agree with TRBD1. J lost 6 bases, V lost 0 bases, and 10 bases had no gene match. The CDR3 totals 16 residues. Germline V gene data show CDR1 as MNHNS and CDR2 as SASEGT. CDR3 region: CASSEALRLQGNGYTF. As DNA, the CDR3 is TGTGCCAGCAGTGAAGCACTTCGTTTACAGGGGAATGGCTACACCTTC.

The gene calls are TRBV5-1 and TRBJ2-1; 12 nucleotides line up with TRBD2. V was clipped by 0 bases and J by 10 bases; unmatched bases: 11. The CDR3 is 17 amino acids. Per germline, CDR1 SGHRS and CDR2 YFSETQ. In nucleotides, the CDR3 is TGCGCCAGCAGCTTGGCCTATTTGACTAGCGGGAGTTACGAGCAGTTCTTC. It encodes CASSLAYLTSGSYEQFF.

This clone was picked up one time. V gene TRBV6-6 combines with J gene TRBJ2-5; D call uncertain. Germline values: CDR1 MNHNY, CDR2 SVGAGI (reference sequence). The length of the CDR3 is 11 residues. V was cut by 5 bases and J by 5 bases, with 6 bases left in between. CDR3 DNA sequence: TGTGCCAGCAGTAGTTCGGAGACCCAGTACTTC. Its translation: CASSSSETQYF.

This chain links TRBV5-1 with TRBJ1-3; D perhaps matches TRBD1 (6 bases). CDR3 size: 16 residues. The V gene's germline CDR1 is SGHRS and CDR2 YFSETQ. The V gene lost 0 bases and the J gene lost 3 bases, with 13 bases spanning the gap. Here the CDR3 DNA reads TGCGCCAGCAGCTTGGTAGGACAGAACTATGGAAACACCATATATTTT. Its translation: CASSLVGQNYGNTIYF. Supplemented by reference TRBV5-1 and TRBJ1-3, the full variable domain reads KAGVTQTPRYLIKTRGQQVTLSCSPISGHRSVSWYQQTPGQGLQFLFEYFSETQRNKGNFPGRFSGRQFSNSRSEMNVSTLELGDSALYLCASSLVGQNYGNTIYFGEGSWLTVV.